This T cell receptor beta chain was retrieved from a study of blood T cell repertoires in COVID-19. TCRdb's table, derived via immunoSEQ multiplex PCR, lists solely in-frame clones and lacks some. The profile shows around 110,000 clones, around 80% of them singletons. The germline V gene encodes CDR1 SGHRS and CDR2 YFSETQ. The CDR3 has 16 amino acids. Trimming pared 1 base from V and 1 base from J, leaving 14 bases between. The V and J genes are TRBV5-1 and TRBJ2-5; no clear D. The sequence was collected from an older woman with acute or convalescent COVID-19. Sequenced: peripheral blood. CDR3 region: CASSLSGSLVQETQYF. The CDR3 DNA reads as TGCGCCAGCAGCTTGAGTGGTAGTTTAGTCCAAGAGACCCAGTACTTC.